Sequencing of this T cell receptor (beta chain) was carried out in a study of T cell changes during pregnancy in multiple sclerosis. CDR1 and CDR2 (germline): SGHAT, FQNNGV. The V end was cut by 1 base, the J end by 4 bases, with 13 bases between. This CDR3 region has 15 residues. Sequencing used immunoSEQ multiplex PCR; TCRdb keeps in-frame clones, though not all of them. This table has about 22,000 clones, approximately 90% appearing once. This material consisted of CD4+ T cells from peripheral blood mononuclear cells, taken after pregnancy. The chain recombines TRBV11-2 with TRBJ1-1, with a tentative D call TRBD1 (6 bases). The receptor was isolated from a female donor in good health, enrolled as a control in a pregnancy study. The CDR3 DNA reads TGTGCCAGCAGCTTAGTTTGGGGGCCGGGCACTGAAGCTTTCTTT. This gives the protein CASSLVWGPGTEAFF.